Listed here are 11 T cell receptor beta chains from one sample, sequenced in a study of T cells expressing NK-cell markers. TCRdb reprocessed the 5' RACE reads, with one entry per CDR3 protein and no DNA. The sample includes about 300,000 distinct CDR3 sequences. The sequencing input was blood T cells: a sorted CD56 or NKG2C T cell subset, CD4+ or CD8+ T cells, or bulk PBMC T cells (not recorded which). These receptor sequences come from a woman between 18 and 75 years old in good health.

This sequence joins TRBV20-1 and TRBJ2-1. Germline CDR1 is DFQATT and CDR2 is SNEGSKA (reference sequence). CDR3 length: 13 amino acids. The CDR3: CSARAGYYNEQFF.

The CDR3 here is CASSKTGGSGYSYEQYF. The rearrangement links TRBV7-9 to TRBJ2-7; the D gene TCRdb calls, TRBD2, cannot be checked with no DNA. The CDR3 length is 17 residues. Looked up from germline, CDR1 is SEHNR and CDR2 is FQNEAQ (reference sequence).

The chain couples TRBV20-1 to TRBJ1-6. Per germline, CDR1 DFQATT and CDR2 SNEGSKA (reference sequence). The CDR3 is made up of 15 amino acids. Here the CDR3 reads CSAKEGWTKGSPLHF.

The chain combines TRBV5-1 with TRBJ2-5; without DNA, the TCRdb call of TRBD1 cannot be checked. The germline CDR1 and CDR2 sequences are SGHRS and YFSETQ. The CDR3 covers 15 residues. This CDR3 reads CASSFPRQGLETQYF.

The chain uses TRBV20-1 and TRBJ2-7; the D gene TCRdb calls, TRBD2, cannot be checked with no DNA. Germline V lookup: CDR1 DFQATT, CDR2 SNEGSKA (reference sequence). There are 15 residues in the CDR3. CDR3 residues: CSARDRLAGLYEQYF.

The V and J genes are TRBV20-1 and TRBJ2-1; as DNA is missing, the TRBD1 call by TCRdb cannot be tested. The CDR3 runs 13 residues. From germline, CDR1 is DFQATT and CDR2 SNEGSKA (reference sequence). CDR3 amino acids: CSPEGRAYNEQFF.

The V gene is TRBV7-2, the J gene TRBJ1-2. The germline V gene has CDR1 SGHTA and CDR2 FQGNSA. The CDR3 is 13 amino acids. CDR3 sequence reads: CASKEGLNYGYTF.

V gene TRBV5-5 combines with J gene TRBJ2-2; checking the TCRdb D call of TRBD2 is not possible without DNA. The CDR3 contains 13 residues. Germline loops: CDR1 SGHKS, CDR2 YYEKEE (reference sequence). The CDR3: CASSAGNTGELFF.

This chain uses TRBV6-5 with TRBJ2-1. The germline V gene has CDR1 MNHEY and CDR2 SVGAGI. The CDR3 extends over 15 amino acids. CDR3 loop: CASSYVRSMVNEQFF.

V and J are TRBV5-1 and TRBJ2-5; TCRdb proposes TRBD2, but this gene call is untestable without DNA. The CDR3 extends over 14 amino acids. Germline V lookup: CDR1 SGHRS, CDR2 YFSETQ. CDR3 region: CASSLRTSEETQYF.

The chain has TRBV11-2 and TRBJ2-1. Germline V gene sequence: CDR1 SGHAT, CDR2 FQNNGV. The CDR3 spans 15 residues. The CDR3 is CASSLDGTPYNEQFF.